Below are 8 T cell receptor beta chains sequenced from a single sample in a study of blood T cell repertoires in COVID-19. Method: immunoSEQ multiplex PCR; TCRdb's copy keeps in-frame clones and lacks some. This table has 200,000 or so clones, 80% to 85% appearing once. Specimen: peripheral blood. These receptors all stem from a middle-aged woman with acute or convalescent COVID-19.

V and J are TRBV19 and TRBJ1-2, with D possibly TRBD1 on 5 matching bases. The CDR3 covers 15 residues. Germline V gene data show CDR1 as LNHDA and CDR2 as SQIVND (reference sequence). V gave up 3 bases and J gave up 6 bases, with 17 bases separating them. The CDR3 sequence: CASSIFSLGTNGYTF. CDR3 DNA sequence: TGTGCCAGTAGTATTTTTTCCCTCGGGACTAATGGCTACACCTTC.

The DNA of the CDR3 is TGTGCCAGCAGCGCCCGGACAGGGGGGGTCACTGAAGCTTTCTTT. It yields the protein CASSARTGGVTEAFF. The V gene is TRBV7-9, the J gene TRBJ1-1; 10 nucleotides line up with TRBD1. The junction had 7 bases not matched to a gene; V was cut back by 5 bases and J by 4 bases. From germline, CDR1 is SEHNR and CDR2 FQNEAQ (reference sequence). The CDR3 consists of 15 residues.

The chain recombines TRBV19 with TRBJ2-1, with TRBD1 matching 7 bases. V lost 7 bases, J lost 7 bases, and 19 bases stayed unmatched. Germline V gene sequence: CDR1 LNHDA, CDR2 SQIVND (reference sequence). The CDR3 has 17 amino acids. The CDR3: CASTPTLGVKGANEQFF. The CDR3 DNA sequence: TGTGCCAGTACGCCTACCTTAGGGGTCAAGGGGGCAAATGAGCAGTTCTTC.

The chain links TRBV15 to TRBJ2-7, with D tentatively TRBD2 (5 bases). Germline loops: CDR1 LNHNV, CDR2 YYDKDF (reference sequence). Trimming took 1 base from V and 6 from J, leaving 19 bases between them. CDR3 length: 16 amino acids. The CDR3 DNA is TGTGCCACCAGCAGAGGTGCAAGCGGCGGGTGGGGCGAGCAGTACTTC. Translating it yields CATSRGASGGWGEQYF. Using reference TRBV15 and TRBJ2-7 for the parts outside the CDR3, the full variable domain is DAMVIQNPRYQVTQFGKPVTLSCSQTLNHNVMYWYQQKSSQAPKLLFHYYDKDFNNEADTPDNFQSRRPNTSFCFLDIRSPGLGDTAMYLCATSRGASGGWGEQYFGPGTRLTVT.

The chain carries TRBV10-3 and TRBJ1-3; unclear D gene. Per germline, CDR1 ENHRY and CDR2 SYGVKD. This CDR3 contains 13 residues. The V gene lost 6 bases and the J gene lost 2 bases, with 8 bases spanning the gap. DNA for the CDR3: TGTGCCATCAGCGAGGGAGCTGGAAACACCATATATTTT. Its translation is CAISEGAGNTIYF.

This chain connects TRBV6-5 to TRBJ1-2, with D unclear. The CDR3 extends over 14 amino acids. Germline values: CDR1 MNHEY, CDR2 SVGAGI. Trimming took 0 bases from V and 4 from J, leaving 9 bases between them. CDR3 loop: CASSYSRASYGYTF. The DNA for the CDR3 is TGTGCCAGCAGTTACTCGAGGGCATCCTATGGCTACACCTTC.

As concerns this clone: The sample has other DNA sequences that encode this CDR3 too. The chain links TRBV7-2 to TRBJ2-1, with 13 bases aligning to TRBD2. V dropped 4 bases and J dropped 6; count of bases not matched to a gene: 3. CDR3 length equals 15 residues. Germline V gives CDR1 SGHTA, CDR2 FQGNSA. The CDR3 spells CASSSTSGRLNEQFF. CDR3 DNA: TGTGCCAGCAGCTCGACTAGCGGGAGGCTCAATGAGCAGTTCTTC.

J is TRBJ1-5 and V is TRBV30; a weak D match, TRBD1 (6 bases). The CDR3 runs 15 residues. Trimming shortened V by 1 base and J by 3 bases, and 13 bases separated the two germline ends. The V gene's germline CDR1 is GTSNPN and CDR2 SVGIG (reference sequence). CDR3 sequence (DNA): TGTGCCTGGAGTGCAGCGGCAGGGGTCAATCAGCCCCAGCATTTT. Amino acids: CAWSAAAGVNQPQHF.